A selection of T cell receptor beta chains follows, all from one sample in a study of early T cells in non-severe SARS-CoV-2 infection. Using its own MiXCR run on the 5' RACE reads, TCRdb lists one record per CDR3 protein. The repertoire includes about 88,000 distinct CDR3 sequences, 14% to 15% of them detected once, and less than 7% sits in the top ten. The sample comprised whole blood. The receptor set was obtained from an adult who was a healthcare worker with PCR-confirmed SARS-CoV-2 infection or an uninfected control (not recorded which). Both conserved end residues are part of each CDR3. The D gene is left open where the match is weak. Size values are once, few and many counts, or a class for expanded clones, and some rows have none.

CDR3nt: TGTGCCAGCTCACCCCGTGAATCCTCTGGAAACACCATATATTTT
CDR3aa: CASSPRESSGNTIYF
v_gene: TRBV18
len: 15
j_gene: TRBJ1-3
abundance: few
d_gene: .

CDR3nt: TGTGCCAGCAGCCAACGACTAGAGCAGTTCTTC
CDR3aa: CASSQRLEQFF
v_gene: TRBV6-2/TRBV6-3
len: 11
j_gene: TRBJ2-1
abundance: .
d_gene: .

CDR3nt: TGTGCCAGCAGAAACAGGGGGTGGAGCACAGATACGCAGTATTTT
CDR3aa: CASRNRGWSTDTQYF
v_gene: TRBV7-8
len: 15
j_gene: TRBJ2-3
abundance: .
d_gene: TRBD1

CDR3nt: TGCGCCAGCAGCCCGACTAGCGGGGGGAACCTTGTTACGCAGTATTTT
CDR3aa: CASSPTSGGNLVTQYF
v_gene: TRBV4-1
len: 16
j_gene: TRBJ2-3
abundance: .
d_gene: TRBD2

CDR3nt: TGCAGCGTTCGTCCCAGACACACAGATACGCAGTATTTT
CDR3aa: CSVRPRHTDTQYF
v_gene: TRBV29-1
len: 13
j_gene: TRBJ2-3
abundance: many
d_gene: .

CDR3nt: TGTGCCAGCAGCCCAGCGGAGACCCAGTACTTC
CDR3aa: CASSPAETQYF
v_gene: TRBV7-2
len: 11
j_gene: TRBJ2-5
abundance: .
d_gene: .

CDR3nt: TGTGCCAGCAGCCAAGATTTTTTGGGACCTTGGCATTTT
CDR3aa: CASSQDFLGPWHF
v_gene: TRBV14
len: 13
j_gene: TRBJ1-5
abundance: many
d_gene: .

CDR3nt: TGCGCCAGCAGCGGTCAGACAGGAATGTCCGGGGAGCTGTTTTTT
CDR3aa: CASSGQTGMSGELFF
v_gene: TRBV5-1
len: 15
j_gene: TRBJ2-2
abundance: .
d_gene: .

CDR3nt: TGTGCCAGCGAGGGCGGGAGATCGACAGATACGCAGTATTTT
CDR3aa: CASEGGRSTDTQYF
v_gene: TRBV3-1
len: 14
j_gene: TRBJ2-3
abundance: few
d_gene: TRBD2

CDR3nt: TGCAGTGCTAGAGATGGGTTACGCGGCGGGATTGGTGGGGAGCTGTTTTTT
CDR3aa: CSARDGLRGGIGGELFF
v_gene: TRBV20-1
len: 17
j_gene: TRBJ2-2
abundance: .
d_gene: .

CDR3nt: TGCGGTGGACAGACATCTACTGGAAACACCATATATTTT
CDR3aa: CGGQTSTGNTIYF
v_gene: TRBV29-1
len: 13
j_gene: TRBJ1-3
abundance: .
d_gene: .

CDR3nt: TGTGCCAGCAGCCCCGGACTAGCGAGCAATGAGCAGTTCTTC
CDR3aa: CASSPGLASNEQFF
v_gene: TRBV7-6
len: 14
j_gene: TRBJ2-1
abundance: few
d_gene: TRBD2

CDR3nt: TGTGCCAGCAGTTACTCCAGGACCTACAATGAGCAGTTCTTC
CDR3aa: CASSYSRTYNEQFF
v_gene: TRBV6-6
len: 14
j_gene: TRBJ2-1
abundance: many
d_gene: .

CDR3nt: TGCAGTGCCCGGACTGAAACTCGCTACAATGAGCAGTTCTTC
CDR3aa: CSARTETRYNEQFF
v_gene: TRBV20-1
len: 14
j_gene: TRBJ2-1
abundance: few
d_gene: .

CDR3nt: TGTGCCATCAGTGGTTTCACAGGGGGCCGAGGCGGAATCAATGAGCAGTTCTTC
CDR3aa: CAISGFTGGRGGINEQFF
v_gene: TRBV10-3
len: 18
j_gene: TRBJ2-1
abundance: few
d_gene: TRBD1

CDR3nt: TGCGCCAGCAGCCAAGGCCCGGACACCGAGCAGTACTTC
CDR3aa: CASSQGPDTEQYF
v_gene: TRBV5-1
len: 13
j_gene: TRBJ2-7
abundance: few
d_gene: .

CDR3nt: TGTGCCAGCAGTTTATGGCAGATCGATAACTATGGCTACACCTTC
CDR3aa: CASSLWQIDNYGYTF
v_gene: TRBV28
len: 15
j_gene: TRBJ1-2
abundance: few
d_gene: .

CDR3nt: TGCAGCGTTGAAGATCGGGCTCACGGCTACGAGCAGTACTTC
CDR3aa: CSVEDRAHGYEQYF
v_gene: TRBV29-1
len: 14
j_gene: TRBJ2-7
abundance: .
d_gene: .

CDR3nt: TGTGCCAGCAGCTTTAGCCAACTTAGCAATCAGCCCCAGCATTTT
CDR3aa: CASSFSQLSNQPQHF
v_gene: TRBV5-6
len: 15
j_gene: TRBJ1-5
abundance: many
d_gene: .

CDR3nt: TGTGCCAGCAGTTCAGGGCAGGGCGACTATGGCTACACCTTC
CDR3aa: CASSSGQGDYGYTF
v_gene: TRBV28
len: 14
j_gene: TRBJ1-2
abundance: few
d_gene: .

CDR3nt: TGTGCCATCAGTGGGGTAGCGGGAACGAACAATGGGCAGTTCTTC
CDR3aa: CAISGVAGTNNGQFF
v_gene: TRBV10-3
len: 15
j_gene: TRBJ2-1
abundance: .
d_gene: TRBD2

CDR3nt: TGTGCCAGCAGCTTAGCGTTGGGGTTTCAAGAGACCCAGTACTTC
CDR3aa: CASSLALGFQETQYF
v_gene: TRBV7-2
len: 15
j_gene: TRBJ2-5
abundance: many
d_gene: .

CDR3nt: TGCAGCGTTGTACGAAATGAGCAGTTCTTC
CDR3aa: CSVVRNEQFF
v_gene: TRBV29-1
len: 10
j_gene: TRBJ2-1
abundance: .
d_gene: .

CDR3nt: TGTGCCAGCGACAGCCAAGCTTTCTTT
CDR3aa: CASDSQAFF
v_gene: TRBV7-9
len: 9
j_gene: TRBJ1-1
abundance: few
d_gene: .

CDR3nt: TGCAGCGGACTAGCGGGAGCAGGGCAGTACTTC
CDR3aa: CSGLAGAGQYF
v_gene: TRBV29-1
len: 11
j_gene: TRBJ2-7
abundance: .
d_gene: TRBD2

CDR3nt: TGCAGGACCGACAGGGCTGGGTTAACTGAAGCTTTCTTT
CDR3aa: CRTDRAGLTEAFF
v_gene: TRBV20-1
len: 13
j_gene: TRBJ1-1
abundance: few
d_gene: TRBD1

CDR3nt: TGCGCCAGCAGTGCCCTAGCGGGAACGGACAATGAGCAGTTCTTC
CDR3aa: CASSALAGTDNEQFF
v_gene: TRBV10-1
len: 15
j_gene: TRBJ2-1
abundance: .
d_gene: TRBD2

CDR3nt: TGTGCCAGCAGCCCCACAACCTACGAGCAGTACTTC
CDR3aa: CASSPTTYEQYF
v_gene: TRBV7-6
len: 12
j_gene: TRBJ2-7
abundance: many
d_gene: .

CDR3nt: TGTGCCAGCAGCCCGGGACCTGGCGGAGATACGCAGTATTTT
CDR3aa: CASSPGPGGDTQYF
v_gene: TRBV7-9
len: 14
j_gene: TRBJ2-3
abundance: .
d_gene: .

CDR3nt: TGTGCCAGCTCACCGAGGGGGATATCCGGAAACACCATATATTTT
CDR3aa: CASSPRGISGNTIYF
v_gene: TRBV18
len: 15
j_gene: TRBJ1-3
abundance: .
d_gene: .

CDR3nt: TGTGCCAGCAGCAAAGTGCAGGGCTATGGCTACACCTTC
CDR3aa: CASSKVQGYGYTF
v_gene: TRBV28
len: 13
j_gene: TRBJ1-2
abundance: few
d_gene: .

CDR3nt: TGTGCCAGCAGTTACTCGGCTACCTACAATGAGCAGTTCTTC
CDR3aa: CASSYSATYNEQFF
v_gene: TRBV6-6
len: 14
j_gene: TRBJ2-1
abundance: .
d_gene: .

CDR3nt: TGTGCCAGCAGTTACCGGGGGGTCACTGAAGCTTTCTTT
CDR3aa: CASSYRGVTEAFF
v_gene: TRBV6-2/TRBV6-3
len: 13
j_gene: TRBJ1-1
abundance: few
d_gene: .

CDR3nt: TGCGCCAGCAGAGGGACAGGAGAAATATACGAGCAGTACTTC
CDR3aa: CASRGTGEIYEQYF
v_gene: TRBV5-1
len: 14
j_gene: TRBJ2-7
abundance: .
d_gene: TRBD1

CDR3nt: TGTGCCAGCAGCCAGACAGGGGTCGGGTCACCCCTCCACTTT
CDR3aa: CASSQTGVGSPLHF
v_gene: TRBV3-1
len: 14
j_gene: TRBJ1-6
abundance: .
d_gene: TRBD1

CDR3nt: TGTGCCAGCAGAAGGACGGGGAGCCCTGAAGCTTTCTTT
CDR3aa: CASRRTGSPEAFF
v_gene: TRBV28
len: 13
j_gene: TRBJ1-1
abundance: .
d_gene: .

CDR3nt: TGTGCCAGCAGCAACGGTAGGGGCCAAGAGCAGTACTTC
CDR3aa: CASSNGRGQEQYF
v_gene: TRBV6-2/TRBV6-3
len: 13
j_gene: TRBJ2-7
abundance: few
d_gene: .

CDR3nt: TGCGCCAGCAGCCGTGACAGGTTCAATCAGCCCCAGCATTTT
CDR3aa: CASSRDRFNQPQHF
v_gene: TRBV4-3
len: 14
j_gene: TRBJ1-5
abundance: many
d_gene: .

CDR3nt: TGTGCCAGCAGCCCGCTGACAGGGTCAGAGCAGCCCCAGCATTTT
CDR3aa: CASSPLTGSEQPQHF
v_gene: TRBV7-8
len: 15
j_gene: TRBJ1-5
abundance: .
d_gene: TRBD1

CDR3nt: TGTGCCAGCAGTCCGCTGGCGGGAGGAAACCAGGATACGCAGTATTTT
CDR3aa: CASSPLAGGNQDTQYF
v_gene: TRBV28
len: 16
j_gene: TRBJ2-3
abundance: .
d_gene: TRBD2

CDR3nt: TGTGCCAGCAGCCAAGCCATCAGGGCAGATACGCAGTATTTT
CDR3aa: CASSQAIRADTQYF
v_gene: TRBV3-1
len: 14
j_gene: TRBJ2-3
abundance: .
d_gene: .

CDR3nt: TGTGCCAGCAGCTTAGCGAGCGGGAGGAACACCGGGGAGCTGTTTTTT
CDR3aa: CASSLASGRNTGELFF
v_gene: TRBV7-6
len: 16
j_gene: TRBJ2-2
abundance: few
d_gene: TRBD2

CDR3nt: TGTGCCAGCAGTCCTATAGCGGGAGGGCCGATAGATGAGCAGTTCTTC
CDR3aa: CASSPIAGGPIDEQFF
v_gene: TRBV12-3/TRBV12-4
len: 16
j_gene: TRBJ2-1
abundance: .
d_gene: TRBD2

CDR3nt: TGTGCCAGCTCGCGGGGCCTGAGTGGAGATACGCAGTATTTT
CDR3aa: CASSRGLSGDTQYF
v_gene: TRBV18
len: 14
j_gene: TRBJ2-3
abundance: few
d_gene: .

CDR3nt: TGCGCCAGCAGCCGGTACGACAGGGGGCCAGCAGATACGCAGTATTTT
CDR3aa: CASSRYDRGPADTQYF
v_gene: TRBV4-1
len: 16
j_gene: TRBJ2-3
abundance: .
d_gene: TRBD1

CDR3nt: TGTGCCAGCAGCTTAAGAGCCTCCGGGGCCAACGTCCTGACTTTC
CDR3aa: CASSLRASGANVLTF
v_gene: TRBV13
len: 15
j_gene: TRBJ2-6
abundance: many
d_gene: .

CDR3nt: TGCGCCAGCAGTGATCCGCCGCGGGGTTTCTACAATGAGCAGTTCTTC
CDR3aa: CASSDPPRGFYNEQFF
v_gene: TRBV10-1
len: 16
j_gene: TRBJ2-1
abundance: many
d_gene: .

CDR3nt: TGCAGTGCTAGGGCGAGCGGGAGCACCGGGGAGCTGTTTTTT
CDR3aa: CSARASGSTGELFF
v_gene: TRBV20-1
len: 14
j_gene: TRBJ2-2
abundance: .
d_gene: TRBD2

CDR3nt: TGCAGCGTCGCGGAGAGCACCGGGGAGCTGTTTTTT
CDR3aa: CSVAESTGELFF
v_gene: TRBV29-1
len: 12
j_gene: TRBJ2-2
abundance: many
d_gene: .

CDR3nt: TGTGCCAGCAGTGTGGCCTACCGCGTAGAGACCCAGTACTTC
CDR3aa: CASSVAYRVETQYF
v_gene: TRBV2
len: 14
j_gene: TRBJ2-5
abundance: few
d_gene: .

CDR3nt: TGTGCCAGCAGCTTAGCGGGGGTGAAACTGTTTTTT
CDR3aa: CASSLAGVKLFF
v_gene: TRBV7-9
len: 12
j_gene: TRBJ1-4
abundance: .
d_gene: .

CDR3nt: TGTGCCAGTCGACTAGCGGGAGAACGGGGTGAGCAGTTCTTC
CDR3aa: CASRLAGERGEQFF
v_gene: TRBV19
len: 14
j_gene: TRBJ2-1
abundance: few
d_gene: TRBD2

CDR3nt: TGTGCCAGCAGCTTAGAATGGATCACCGAGCAGTACTTC
CDR3aa: CASSLEWITEQYF
v_gene: TRBV7-2
len: 13
j_gene: TRBJ2-7
abundance: few
d_gene: .

CDR3nt: TGTGCCAGCAGCGCCGGCTACGGACGGACTCCTAATGAAAAACTGTTTTTT
CDR3aa: CASSAGYGRTPNEKLFF
v_gene: TRBV9
len: 17
j_gene: TRBJ1-4
abundance: few
d_gene: .

CDR3nt: TGTGCCTGGAGCGCAGTTGGACAGGGAGCCCCAGATACGCAGTATTTT
CDR3aa: CAWSAVGQGAPDTQYF
v_gene: TRBV30
len: 16
j_gene: TRBJ2-3
abundance: many
d_gene: TRBD1

CDR3nt: TGTGCCAGCAGCACCGGGACTAGCGGGGAGCTGTTTTTT
CDR3aa: CASSTGTSGELFF
v_gene: TRBV13
len: 13
j_gene: TRBJ2-2
abundance: few
d_gene: TRBD2

CDR3nt: TGTGCCAGCAGCTTAGAGTCAGGGATGAACACTGAAGCTTTCTTT
CDR3aa: CASSLESGMNTEAFF
v_gene: TRBV13
len: 15
j_gene: TRBJ1-1
abundance: .
d_gene: .

CDR3nt: TGCAGTGCTGACTTGGGGGTCGAGGAAGCTTTCTTT
CDR3aa: CSADLGVEEAFF
v_gene: TRBV20-1
len: 12
j_gene: TRBJ1-1
abundance: .
d_gene: .

CDR3nt: TGTGCCAGCAGCCACAGGTCCTACAATGAGCAGTTCTTC
CDR3aa: CASSHRSYNEQFF
v_gene: TRBV28
len: 13
j_gene: TRBJ2-1
abundance: .
d_gene: .

CDR3nt: TGTGCCAGCAGCTTAGGGGTGGATCAGCCCCAGCATTTT
CDR3aa: CASSLGVDQPQHF
v_gene: TRBV7-2
len: 13
j_gene: TRBJ1-5
abundance: .
d_gene: .